This T cell receptor (beta chain) was identified during a study of blood T cell repertoires in COVID-19. Here immunoSEQ multiplex PCR was the method, and the copy in TCRdb shows in-frame clones only, minus some. This sample has 400,000 to 550,000 clones, with 87% found just once. V was shortened by 4 bases and J by 2 bases, with 18 bases between the two germline ends. The CDR3 spans 16 residues. The germline gives CDR1 SGHTS, CDR2 YDEGEE. The study drew participants aged about 18 to 95 years from about two dozen US areas. In assigning cohorts, the study relied on participant-reported clinical history. This clone was seen a single time.

This clonotype was obtained from a young woman with acute COVID-19. This sequence joins TRBV5-8 and TRBJ1-2, with D possibly being TRBD1 (5 bases). The source material was PBMCs or T cells enriched from blood (not recorded which). This CDR3 is CASSVVRGSGNYGYTF. DNA for the CDR3: TGTGCCAGCAGCGTTGTTCGGGGGTCAGGCAACTATGGCTACACCTTC. The full variable domain, its missing parts supplied by reference TRBV5-8 and TRBJ1-2, is EAGVTQSPTHLIKTRGQQATLRCSPISGHTSVYWYQQALGLGLQFLLWYDEGEERNRGNFPPRFSGRQFPNYSSELNVNALELEDSALYLCASSVVRGSGNYGYTFGSGTRLTVV.